This T cell receptor (beta chain) is drawn from a study of CD8 T cells in ankylosing spondylitis. V lost 6 bases, J lost 2 bases, and 2 bases stayed unmatched. This CDR3 has 13 residues. Germline V gene data show CDR1 as MNHNS and CDR2 as SASEGT. Findings and caveats of the study: A motif of under ten highly homologous TCR beta variants was seen as apparently characteristic of ankylosing spondylitis blood.

This clonotype was seen only a few times. As yet, its antigen is unknown. TCRdb used MiXCR to reprocess the 5' RACE reads, holding one entry per CDR3 protein. The data hold 450,000 to 550,000 distinct CDR3 sequences, with roughly 5.3% observed a single time. The TCR originated in a male donor with ankylosing spondylitis. The rearrangement links TRBV6-1 to TRBJ2-5, with TRBD1 matching 8 bases. Specimen: blood, either unsorted or a sorted T cell fraction (not recorded which). CDR3 in DNA: TGTGCCAGCAGCAGGGGGCCGCAAGAGACCCAGTACTTC. Amino acids: CASSRGPQETQYF.